These 13 T cell receptor beta chains were all obtained from the same sample, sequenced in a study of Graves' ophthalmopathy and Graves' hyperthyroidism. TCR beta CDR3 regions were amplified from RNA transcripts. RT-PCR with HTBI primers came first, then second-round multiplex PCR. TCRdb re-analysed the multiplex PCR reads in MiXCR, keeping a single row per CDR3 protein. The sample lists about 370,000 distinct CDR3 sequences; approximately 18% were seen once. What was sequenced was peripheral blood. The receptors here all came from an adult woman with stable Graves' hyperthyroidism.

This clonotype was observed at least ten times. The rearrangement uses TRBV7-3 and TRBJ1-1; 7 bases are a match to TRBD1. Germline loops: CDR1 SGHTA, CDR2 FQGTGA. The trim removed 6 bases at V and 1 base at J, leaving 2 bases unmatched. The CDR3 consists of 13 residues. The CDR3 here is CASREGANTEAFF. Here the CDR3 DNA reads TGTGCCAGCAGAGAGGGGGCGAACACTGAAGCTTTCTTT.

The chain couples TRBV19 to TRBJ1-5; 9 bases line up with TRBD1. The CDR3 is made up of 14 amino acids. The trim removed 5 bases at V and 8 bases at J, leaving 7 bases unmatched. CDR1 is LNHDA, CDR2 SQIVND, per germline (reference sequence). CDR3 protein: CASSPRTGAKPQHF. For the CDR3, the DNA is TGTGCCAGTAGTCCGAGGACAGGGGCTAAGCCCCAGCATTTT.

A note on this clonotype: Since the CDR3 does not end with the conserved phenylalanine or tryptophan, this likely comes from a read error. The J gene is TRBJ2-7, the V gene TRBV19, with D perhaps matching TRBD2 (5 bases). CDR1 and CDR2 (germline): LNHDA, SQIVND (reference sequence). Trimming took 4 bases from V and 7 from J, leaving 14 bases between them. The length of the CDR3 is 13 residues. Written as DNA, the CDR3 is TGTGCCAGTAGTACCCAACGGGGTTCGGAGCAGTACCTC. As protein: CASSTQRGSEQYL.

The J gene is TRBJ1-1, the V gene TRBV5-1; a possible D gene is TRBD1 (6 bases). The CDR3 extends over 14 amino acids. CDR1 and CDR2 (germline): SGHRS, YFSETQ. Between the trimmed V and J ends, which lost 0 bases and 3 bases, there was a span of 9 bases. The CDR3 loop reads CASSLVKGDTEAFF. DNA for the CDR3: TGCGCCAGCAGCTTGGTGAAGGGGGACACTGAAGCTTTCTTT.

The chain carries TRBV6-2 or TRBV6-3 and TRBJ1-1; TRBD1 might be the D (6 bases). The germline V gene encodes CDR1 MNHEY and CDR2 SVGEGT. The CDR3 runs 13 residues. Trimming shortened V by 8 bases and J by 1 base, and 11 bases separated the two germline ends. The CDR3 loop reads CASVRGANTEAFF. CDR3 coding DNA: TGTGCCAGCGTGCGGGGGGCGAACACTGAAGCTTTCTTT.

This clonotype was counted ten times or more. The chain carries TRBV6-1 and TRBJ1-2; D remains ambiguous. V lost 3 bases, J lost 2 bases, and 10 bases lay in between. Germline CDR1 is MNHNS and CDR2 is SASEGT. The CDR3 covers 14 residues. CDR3 DNA sequence: TGTGCCAGCAGTGACCCCCGGGCAAACTATGGCTACACCTTC. Translated: CASSDPRANYGYTF.

Only a few counts were recorded for this clonotype. The rearrangement links TRBV6-1 to TRBJ2-4; a possible D gene is TRBD1 (5 bases). Trimming stripped 5 bases from V and 14 bases from J, with 22 bases between. CDR3 length: 14 amino acids. Germline V CDR1 and CDR2: MNHNS, SASEGT. CDR3 loop: CASSLWASAGHKYF. The CDR3 DNA reads as TGTGCCAGCAGTCTTTGGGCGTCAGCCGGACATAAGTACTTC.

This clonotype appeared many times. The chain employs TRBV12-3 or TRBV12-4 and TRBJ1-1; a possible D gene is TRBD1 (5 bases). Trimming cost V 4 bases and J 7 bases, with 22 bases left between them. The CDR3 loop spans 16 amino acids. The CDR3 region is CASSSEGIGAKSEAFF. The CDR3 region has the DNA TGTGCCAGCAGTTCCGAAGGGATAGGGGCTAAGAGTGAAGCTTTCTTT.

This clonotype was seen at least ten times. The rearrangement uses TRBV28 and TRBJ2-5; no clear D. Germline V CDR1 and CDR2: MDHEN, SYDVKM. Trimming left V 3 bases short and J 2 bases short, with 10 bases between. This CDR3 contains 14 residues. CDR3 in amino acids: CASSFRDPQETQYF. For the CDR3, the DNA is TGTGCCAGCAGTTTTCGTGACCCTCAAGAGACCCAGTACTTC.

This clonotype was seen repeatedly, ten times or more. The chain recombines TRBV29-1 with TRBJ2-5; 13 nucleotides line up with TRBD2. Trimming removed 7 bases from V and 7 bases from J; junction bases left unmatched: 6. Germline V gene data show CDR1 as SQVTM and CDR2 as ANQGSEA. The CDR3 length is 13 residues. This chain's CDR3 is CSAGLAGVGTQYF. The DNA of the CDR3 is TGCAGCGCAGGACTAGCGGGAGTTGGGACCCAGTACTTC.

The table lists this clonotype with many counts. The rearrangement links TRBV5-1 to TRBJ2-7; the D is unclear. The CDR3 has 14 residues. Trimming removed 4 bases from V and 2 bases from J, with 13 bases in between. Germline V gives CDR1 SGHRS, CDR2 YFSETQ. The CDR3 sequence is CASSLGLRTYEQYF. The CDR3 nucleotides are TGCGCCAGCAGCCTCGGGTTGCGGACCTACGAGCAGTACTTC.

The chain combines TRBV6-1 with TRBJ2-7, with 12 bases that match TRBD1. J gave up 6 bases and V 6 bases, and 12 bases lay outside the gene matches. In germline, CDR1 is MNHNS, CDR2 SASEGT. This CDR3 is 16 amino acids long. CDR3 residues: CASRENFGTGGFEQYF. DNA of the CDR3: TGTGCCAGCAGGGAAAACTTCGGGACAGGGGGCTTCGAGCAGTACTTC.

Notes on this clonotype: Just one base apart from a much larger clone, this may be a read error. The rearrangement links TRBV10-1 to TRBJ1-1; tentative D call: TRBD1 (5 bases). CDR3 length: 11 residues. Germline V gene lookup returns CDR1 WNHNN and CDR2 SYGVQD (reference sequence). Here the CDR3 reads CASSGGTEACF. Written as DNA, the CDR3 is TGCGCCAGCAGTGGGGGGACTGAAGCTTGCTTT.